These 25 T cell receptor beta chains originate from one sample sequenced in a study of regulatory T cells in long-lasting Graves disease. Time point here: persistent/refractory GD, antithyroid drugs over 5 years with positive TRAb. PBMCs were the source of the RNA used for TCR sequencing. Building the TCR beta libraries relied on iRepertoire HTBI primers, and CDR3 regions underwent Arm-PCR. TCRdb processed the multiplex PCR reads anew with MiXCR; each CDR3 protein has one entry. The sample carries over 450,000 distinct CDR3 sequences, roughly 21% recorded once. Sequenced here: peripheral blood mononuclear cells (PBMCs), sampled when the disease was refractory, from a patient treated with antithyroid drugs. The receptor set was obtained from a female donor with Graves disease.

Points on this clonotype: Possible read error: a much larger clone is one base away. The J gene is TRBJ1-2, the V gene TRBV20-1; unclear D gene. Germline V lookup: CDR1 DFQATT, CDR2 SNEGSKA (reference sequence). CDR3 size: 18 residues. Trimming shortened V by 6 bases and J by 5 bases, and 31 bases separated the two germline ends. The CDR3 DNA reads TGCAGTGCCGAGCGGGTTCAGGCAGAACCTCCCTTAACTTATGGCTACACCTTC. Translation gives CSAERVQAEPPLTYGYTF.

The chain recombines TRBV5-4 with TRBJ1-4; D gene unclear. This CDR3 comprises 13 residues. The V end was cut by 7 bases, the J end by 7 bases, with 14 bases between. Per the germline V gene, CDR1 is SGHNT and CDR2 is YYREEE (reference sequence). CDR3 nucleotides: TGTGCCAGCGGCCGGGAGGGCGGTGAAAAACTGTTTTTT. This codes for CASGREGGEKLFF.

This clonotype appeared many times. The DNA of the CDR3 is TGTGCCAGCAGTTACTCGACCGGTCAGCCCCAGCATTTT. It codes for CASSYSTGQPQHF. V gene TRBV6-5 combines with J gene TRBJ1-5; D not resolved. Germline V gene lookup returns CDR1 MNHEY and CDR2 SVGAGI. This CDR3 has 13 residues. Trimming cost V 0 bases and J 6 bases, with 6 bases left between them.

This clonotype was seen ten or more times. The V call is TRBV27, the J call TRBJ2-7; TRBD2 matches 7 bases. The germline gives CDR1 MNHEY, CDR2 SMNVEV (reference sequence). With 2 bases clipped from V and 0 bases from J, the junction kept 7 bases outside the gene matches. The CDR3 is made up of 16 amino acids. Written as DNA, the CDR3 is TGTGCCAGCAGTTTAATCAGCGGGACGAGCTCCTACGAGCAGTACTTC. Encoded protein: CASSLISGTSSYEQYF.

This clonotype was counted only a few times. The V call is TRBV20-1, the J call TRBJ1-1, with TRBD1 as a possible D gene (6 bases). The CDR3 contains 11 residues. Germline CDR1 reads DFQATT; CDR2 reads SNEGSKA (reference sequence). Trimming took off 5 bases at V and 4 bases at J, with 8 bases between the two ends. CDR3 residues: CSAARGTEAFF. The CDR3 bases are TGCAGTGCTGCCAGGGGCACTGAAGCTTTCTTT.

About this clonotype: Compared with germline, one end of the junction differs, possibly owing to a read error. The chain uses TRBV28 and TRBJ2-7; D gene uncertain. This CDR3 spans 13 amino acids. Germline V gives CDR1 MDHEN, CDR2 SYDVKM. The CDR3 protein is CAGSLTPVREQYF. The DNA of the CDR3 is TGTGCCGGCAGTCTGACTCCCGTCCGGGAGCAGTACTTC.

The DNA for the CDR3 is TGTGCCACCAGTGGAGTAGCCCAAAGCAATGAGCAGTTCTTC. Its translation: CATSGVAQSNEQFF. This rearrangement joins TRBV24-1 to TRBJ2-1; no firm D call. Per the germline V gene, CDR1 is KGHDR and CDR2 is SFDVKD. V lost 5 bases and J lost 6, with 13 bases in between. The CDR3 covers 14 residues.

The sample holds many counts of this clonotype. This chain joins TRBV7-2 and TRBJ2-5, with D maybe TRBD1 (6 bases). Trimming shortened V by 1 base and J by 5 bases, and 11 bases separated the two germline ends. Germline V CDR1 and CDR2: SGHTA, FQGNSA. The CDR3 has 14 residues. CDR3 sequence (DNA): TGTGCCAGCAGCTTAGAACAGGGCCCCGAGACCCAGTACTTC. Encoded protein: CASSLEQGPETQYF.

This clonotype came up many times. V gene TRBV7-8 combines with J gene TRBJ2-5; D might be TRBD1 (6 bases). This CDR3 comprises 15 residues. Germline CDR1 and CDR2: SGHVS and FQNEAQ. Trimming pared 5 bases from V and 5 bases from J, leaving 18 bases between. The CDR3 loop reads CASSPQGLPSETQYF. The CDR3 bases are TGTGCCAGCAGCCCCCAGGGGTTACCGTCGGAGACCCAGTACTTC.

This chain uses TRBV28 with TRBJ2-4; TRBD1 matches 8 bases. J lost 0 bases, V lost 6 bases, and 7 bases had no gene match. The CDR3 is 16 amino acids. In germline, CDR1 is MDHEN, CDR2 SYDVKM. The CDR3 DNA reads as TGTGCCAGCAGCGACAGGGGCCCTTTAGCCAAAAACATTCAGTACTTC. Encoded protein: CASSDRGPLAKNIQYF.

This clonotype was seen repeatedly, ten times or more. The chain combines TRBV5-1 with TRBJ2-2; 8 nucleotides match TRBD2. V trimming: 3 bases; J trimming: 1 base; junction bases outside the gene matches: 5. This CDR3 spans 16 amino acids. CDR1 is SGHRS, CDR2 YFSETQ, per germline. The CDR3 nucleotides are TGCGCCAGCAGCTCCTTAGCGGGAAAGAACACCGGGGAGCTGTTTTTT. The encoded protein is CASSSLAGKNTGELFF.

This clonotype was picked up a small number of times. This sequence joins TRBV5-1 and TRBJ2-2, with 10 bases that match TRBD2. Germline CDR1 reads SGHRS; CDR2 reads YFSETQ. V was pared by 1 base and J by 5 bases, with 8 bases of the junction left unmatched. The CDR3 is 17 residues long. Written as DNA, the CDR3 is TGCGCCAGCAGCTTGAGTCCGGGACTAGCGAGGACCGGGGAGCTGTTTTTT. Amino acids: CASSLSPGLARTGELFF. Variable domain in full (rest from reference TRBV5-1 and TRBJ2-2): KAGVTQTPRYLIKTRGQQVTLSCSPISGHRSVSWYQQTPGQGLQFLFEYFSETQRNKGNFPGRFSGRQFSNSRSEMNVSTLELGDSALYLCASSLSPGLARTGELFFGEGSRLTVL.

This CDR3 is CASSPGRVYEQYF. The CDR3, as DNA: TGTGCCAGCAGCCCCGGACGGGTTTACGAGCAGTACTTC. The rearrangement uses TRBV7-6 and TRBJ2-7; the D is unclear. The germline CDR1 and CDR2 sequences are SGHVS and FNYEAQ. V gave up 5 bases and J gave up 4 bases, with 12 bases separating them. The CDR3 totals 13 residues.

The chain links TRBV30 to TRBJ1-4; TRBD1 is a possible D gene (5 bases). The V end was cut by 5 bases, the J end by 0 bases, with 16 bases between. The CDR3 sequence is 16 residues long. Germline-derived CDR1 and CDR2 are GTSNPN and SVGIG (reference sequence). The CDR3 region has the DNA TGTGCCTGGTCACAACCGGGACGGGCAACTAATGAAAAACTGTTTTTT. Its protein is CAWSQPGRATNEKLFF.

The chain couples TRBV7-9 to TRBJ1-1; D remains unclear. V was clipped by 3 bases and J by 1 base, with 21 bases between them. The CDR3 sequence is 18 residues long. Germline V gene data show CDR1 as SEHNR and CDR2 as FQNEAQ (reference sequence). CDR3 DNA sequence: TGTGCCAGCAGCTTCCCAGACACCCCGGTTCGTTCGAACACTGAAGCTTTCTTT. Protein sequence: CASSFPDTPVRSNTEAFF.

This chain links TRBV5-6 with TRBJ2-7; 9 bases are a match to TRBD2. Germline V gene lookup returns CDR1 SGHDT and CDR2 YYEEEE. Trimming took 3 bases from V and 6 from J; bases not matched to a gene: 10. This CDR3 region has 15 residues. The CDR3 sequence: CASSSSGKGSREQYF. DNA of the CDR3: TGTGCCAGCAGCTCTAGCGGGAAGGGGTCTCGCGAGCAGTACTTC.

This clonotype appeared many times. V gene TRBV28 combines with J gene TRBJ1-2; D possibly corresponds to TRBD1 (5 bases). Germline loops: CDR1 MDHEN, CDR2 SYDVKM. This CDR3 is built from 14 residues. The V and J ends lost 2 bases and 1 base respectively, with 8 bases between them. CDR3 DNA: TGTGCCAGCAGTTTAGCAGGGATTAACTATGGCTACACCTTC. The encoded protein is CASSLAGINYGYTF.

A remark on this clonotype: It may be a read error: a sequence one base away is much more abundant. The gene calls are TRBV6-1 and TRBJ2-5; D is perhaps TRBD1 or TRBD2 (5 bases each). Germline values: CDR1 MNHNS, CDR2 SASEGT. The CDR3 totals 15 residues. The CDR3 DNA reads as TGTGCCAGCAGTAGACTCGGGGCCCTCCAAGAGACCCAGTGCTTC. Its protein product is CASSRLGALQETQCF.

This clonotype was counted between two and nine times. This chain links TRBV7-2 with TRBJ1-2, with unresolved D. Looked up from germline, CDR1 is SGHTA and CDR2 is FQGNSA. Trimming pared 3 bases from V and 4 bases from J, leaving 12 bases between. This CDR3 region has 14 residues. CDR3 sequence: CASSFGSRSYGYTF. For the CDR3, the DNA is TGTGCCAGCAGCTTTGGCAGCCGCTCCTATGGCTACACCTTC.

This clonotype was detected only a few times. The genes are TRBV29-1 and TRBJ1-2, with a weak D call TRBD1 (5 bases). Trimming removed 3 bases at V and 8 bases at J, with 25 bases between. This CDR3 is built from 16 residues. In germline, CDR1 is SQVTM, CDR2 ANQGSEA. The CDR3 coding sequence is TGCAGCGTTGATGAGGGCACTAGGCCGGGGCGGAACGGCTACACCTTC. This codes for CSVDEGTRPGRNGYTF.

The V and J genes are TRBV27 and TRBJ1-5; D perhaps matches TRBD1 (5 bases). CDR3 size: 16 residues. CDR1 and CDR2 from the germline V gene are MNHEY and SMNVEV (reference sequence). V was shortened by 3 bases and J by 7 bases, with 19 bases between the two germline ends. The CDR3 loop is CASSFVTPFGGQPQHF. DNA for the CDR3: TGTGCCAGCAGTTTCGTTACGCCCTTCGGGGGGCAGCCCCAGCATTTT.

The chain couples TRBV5-1 to TRBJ1-1; no firm D call. The CDR3 sequence is 14 residues long. Germline CDR1 SGHRS, CDR2 YFSETQ. Trimming stripped 1 base from V and 1 base from J, with 8 bases between. In nucleotides, the CDR3 is TGCGCCAGCAGCTTGACGGTACAGAACACTGAAGCTTTCTTT. Its protein product is CASSLTVQNTEAFF.

This clonotype was recorded a few times. The rearrangement links TRBV7-8 to TRBJ2-7; no clear D. The CDR3 covers 14 residues. With 2 bases removed from V and 2 bases from J, the gap between germline ends came to 10 bases. Looked up from germline, CDR1 is SGHVS and CDR2 is FQNEAQ. The CDR3 nucleotides are TGTGCCAGCAGCTTAACGGCATTAGCCTACGAGCAGTACTTC. Translation gives CASSLTALAYEQYF.

This clonotype has just a few counts. V and J are TRBV6-1 and TRBJ2-7, with 7 bases lining up with TRBD1. Per the germline V gene, CDR1 is MNHNS and CDR2 is SASEGT. Unmatched junction bases numbered 3, after V lost 8 bases and J lost 2 bases. The CDR3 spans 12 residues. As DNA, the CDR3 is TGTGCCAGCTTCGGGACAGCCTACGAGCAGTACTTC. This encodes CASFGTAYEQYF.

As for this clonotype: No conserved phenylalanine or tryptophan ends this CDR3, so it is likely a read error. This rearrangement joins TRBV19 to TRBJ1-1; 7 bases line up with TRBD1. J gave up 4 bases and V 5 bases, and 4 bases lay outside the gene matches. The CDR3 covers 13 residues. Per the germline V gene, CDR1 is LNHDA and CDR2 is SQIVND (reference sequence). The CDR3 is CASSGPGGTEAFL. The CDR3 DNA follows: TGTGCCAGTAGTGGTCCAGGGGGCACTGAAGCTTTCCTT.